This T cell receptor (beta chain) was identified in a study of shared clonotypes between healthy human individuals. This CDR3 is built from 17 residues. Between the trimmed V and J ends, which lost 1 base and 4 bases, there was a span of 19 bases. Germline loops: CDR1 LNHNV, CDR2 YYDKDF (reference sequence). Sequencing used immunoSEQ multiplex PCR; TCRdb keeps in-frame clones, though not all of them. The table lists about 2.4 million clones, 93% of them singletons. The V gene is TRBV15, the J gene TRBJ2-5; D not certain. The sequence came from a man between 18 and 35 years old in good health. Some clones in this sample may be carry-over from other donors' samples. Material for sequencing was naive CD4+ T cells from PBMCs. This sample's subset: CD45RA+ positively selected. The CDR3 bases are TGTGCCACCAGCAGAGTCGTATTTGAGAGTATGGGAGAGACCCAGTACTTC. It encodes CATSRVVFESMGETQYF. The whole variable domain, remainder taken from reference TRBV15 and TRBJ2-5, is DAMVIQNPRYQVTQFGKPVTLSCSQTLNHNVMYWYQQKSSQAPKLLFHYYDKDFNNEADTPDNFQSRRPNTSFCFLDIRSPGLGDTAMYLCATSRVVFESMGETQYFGPGTRLLVL.